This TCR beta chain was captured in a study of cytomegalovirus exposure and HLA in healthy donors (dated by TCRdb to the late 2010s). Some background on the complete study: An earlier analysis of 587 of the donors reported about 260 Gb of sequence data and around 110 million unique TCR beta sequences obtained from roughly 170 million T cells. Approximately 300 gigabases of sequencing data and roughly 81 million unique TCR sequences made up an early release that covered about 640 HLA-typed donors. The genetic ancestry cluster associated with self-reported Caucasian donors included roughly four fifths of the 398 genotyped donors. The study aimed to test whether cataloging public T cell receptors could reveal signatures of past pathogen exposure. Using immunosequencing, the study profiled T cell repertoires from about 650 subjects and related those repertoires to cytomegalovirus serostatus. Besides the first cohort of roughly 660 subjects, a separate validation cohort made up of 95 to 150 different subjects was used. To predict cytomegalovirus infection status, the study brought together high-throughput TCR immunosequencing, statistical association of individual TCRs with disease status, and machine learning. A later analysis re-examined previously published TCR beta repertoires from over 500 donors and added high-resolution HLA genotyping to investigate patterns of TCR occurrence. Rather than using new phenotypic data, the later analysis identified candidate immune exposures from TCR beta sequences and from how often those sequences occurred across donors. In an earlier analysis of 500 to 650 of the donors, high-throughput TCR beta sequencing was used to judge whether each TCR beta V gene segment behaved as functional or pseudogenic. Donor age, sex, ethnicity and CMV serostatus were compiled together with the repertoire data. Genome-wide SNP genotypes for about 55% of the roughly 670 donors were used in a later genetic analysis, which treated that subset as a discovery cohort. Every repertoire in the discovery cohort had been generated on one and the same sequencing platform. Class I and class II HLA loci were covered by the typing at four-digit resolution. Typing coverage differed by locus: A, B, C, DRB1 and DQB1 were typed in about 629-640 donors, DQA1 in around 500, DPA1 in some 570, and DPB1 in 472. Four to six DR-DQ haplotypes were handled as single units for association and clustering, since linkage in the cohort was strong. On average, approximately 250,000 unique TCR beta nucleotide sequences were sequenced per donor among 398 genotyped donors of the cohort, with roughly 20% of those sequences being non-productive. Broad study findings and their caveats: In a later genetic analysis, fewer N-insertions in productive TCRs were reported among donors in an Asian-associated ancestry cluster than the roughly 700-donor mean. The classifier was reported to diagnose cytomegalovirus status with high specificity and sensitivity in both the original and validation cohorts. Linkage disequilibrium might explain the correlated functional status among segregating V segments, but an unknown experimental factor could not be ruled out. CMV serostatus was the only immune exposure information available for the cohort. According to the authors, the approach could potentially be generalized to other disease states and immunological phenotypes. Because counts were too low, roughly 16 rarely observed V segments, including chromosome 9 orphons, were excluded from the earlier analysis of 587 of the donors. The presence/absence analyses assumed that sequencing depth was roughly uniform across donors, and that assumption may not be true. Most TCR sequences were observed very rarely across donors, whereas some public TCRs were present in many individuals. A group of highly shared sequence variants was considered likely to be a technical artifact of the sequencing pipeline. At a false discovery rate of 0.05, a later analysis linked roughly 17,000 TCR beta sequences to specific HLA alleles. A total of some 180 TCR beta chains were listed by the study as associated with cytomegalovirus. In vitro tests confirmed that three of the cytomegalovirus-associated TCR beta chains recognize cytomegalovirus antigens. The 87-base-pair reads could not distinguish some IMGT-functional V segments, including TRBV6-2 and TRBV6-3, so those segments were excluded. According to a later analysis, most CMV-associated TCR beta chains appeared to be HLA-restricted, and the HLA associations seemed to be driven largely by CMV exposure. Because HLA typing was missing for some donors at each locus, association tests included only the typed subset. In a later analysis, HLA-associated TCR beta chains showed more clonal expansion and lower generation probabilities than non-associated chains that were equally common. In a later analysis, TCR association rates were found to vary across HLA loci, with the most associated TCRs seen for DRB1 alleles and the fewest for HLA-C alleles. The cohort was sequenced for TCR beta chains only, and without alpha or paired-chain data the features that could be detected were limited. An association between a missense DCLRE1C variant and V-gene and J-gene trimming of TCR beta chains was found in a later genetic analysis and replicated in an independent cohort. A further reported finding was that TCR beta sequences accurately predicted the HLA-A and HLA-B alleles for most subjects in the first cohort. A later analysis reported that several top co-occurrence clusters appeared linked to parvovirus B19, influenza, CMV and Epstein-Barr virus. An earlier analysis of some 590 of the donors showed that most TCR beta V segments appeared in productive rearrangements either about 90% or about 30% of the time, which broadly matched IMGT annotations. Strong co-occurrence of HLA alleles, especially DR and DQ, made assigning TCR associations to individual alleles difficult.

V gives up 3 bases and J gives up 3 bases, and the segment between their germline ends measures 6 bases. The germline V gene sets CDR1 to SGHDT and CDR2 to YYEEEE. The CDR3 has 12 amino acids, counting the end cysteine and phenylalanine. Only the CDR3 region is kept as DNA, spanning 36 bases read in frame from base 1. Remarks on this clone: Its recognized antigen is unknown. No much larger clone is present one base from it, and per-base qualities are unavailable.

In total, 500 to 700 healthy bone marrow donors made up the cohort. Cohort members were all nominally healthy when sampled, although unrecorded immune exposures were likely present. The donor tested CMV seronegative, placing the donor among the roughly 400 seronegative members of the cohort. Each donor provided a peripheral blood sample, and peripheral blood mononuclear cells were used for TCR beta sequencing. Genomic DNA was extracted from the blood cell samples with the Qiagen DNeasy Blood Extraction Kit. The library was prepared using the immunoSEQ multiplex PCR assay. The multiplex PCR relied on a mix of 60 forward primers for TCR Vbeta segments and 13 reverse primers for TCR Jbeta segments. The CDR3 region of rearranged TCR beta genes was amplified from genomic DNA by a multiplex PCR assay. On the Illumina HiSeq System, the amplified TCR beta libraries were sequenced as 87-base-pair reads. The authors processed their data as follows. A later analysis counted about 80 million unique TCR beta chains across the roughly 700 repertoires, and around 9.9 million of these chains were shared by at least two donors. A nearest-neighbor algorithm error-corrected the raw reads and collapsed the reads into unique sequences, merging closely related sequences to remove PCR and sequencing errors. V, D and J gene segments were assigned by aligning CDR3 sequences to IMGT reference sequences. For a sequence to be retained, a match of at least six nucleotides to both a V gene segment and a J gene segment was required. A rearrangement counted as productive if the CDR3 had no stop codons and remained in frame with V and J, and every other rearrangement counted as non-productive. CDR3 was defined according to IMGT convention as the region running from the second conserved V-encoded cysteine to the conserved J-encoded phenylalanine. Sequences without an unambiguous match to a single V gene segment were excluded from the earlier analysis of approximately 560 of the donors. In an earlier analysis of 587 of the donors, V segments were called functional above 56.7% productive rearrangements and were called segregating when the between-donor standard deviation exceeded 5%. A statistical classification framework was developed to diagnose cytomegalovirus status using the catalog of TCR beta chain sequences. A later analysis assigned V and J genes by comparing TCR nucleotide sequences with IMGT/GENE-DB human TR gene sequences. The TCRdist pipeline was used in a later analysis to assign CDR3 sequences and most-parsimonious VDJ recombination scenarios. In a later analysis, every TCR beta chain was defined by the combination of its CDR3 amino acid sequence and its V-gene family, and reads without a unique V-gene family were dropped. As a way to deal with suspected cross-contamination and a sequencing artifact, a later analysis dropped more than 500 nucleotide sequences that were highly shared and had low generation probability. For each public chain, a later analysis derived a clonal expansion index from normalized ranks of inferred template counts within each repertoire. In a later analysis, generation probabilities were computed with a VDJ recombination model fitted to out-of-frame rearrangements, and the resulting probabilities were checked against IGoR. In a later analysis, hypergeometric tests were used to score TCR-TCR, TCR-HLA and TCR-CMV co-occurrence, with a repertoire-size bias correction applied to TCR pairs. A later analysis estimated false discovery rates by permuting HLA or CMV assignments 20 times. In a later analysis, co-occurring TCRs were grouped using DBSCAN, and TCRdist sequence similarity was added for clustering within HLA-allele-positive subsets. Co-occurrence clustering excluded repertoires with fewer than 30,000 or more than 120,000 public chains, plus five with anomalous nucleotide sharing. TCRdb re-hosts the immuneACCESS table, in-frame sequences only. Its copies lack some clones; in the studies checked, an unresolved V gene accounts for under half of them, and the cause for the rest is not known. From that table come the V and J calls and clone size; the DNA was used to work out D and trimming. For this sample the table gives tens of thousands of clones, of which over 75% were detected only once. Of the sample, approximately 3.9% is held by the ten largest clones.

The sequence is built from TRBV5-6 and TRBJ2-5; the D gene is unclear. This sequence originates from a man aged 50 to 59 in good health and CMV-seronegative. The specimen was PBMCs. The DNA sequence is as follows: TGTGCCAGCAGCTCCTACGAAGAGACCCAGTACTTC. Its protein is CASSSYEETQYF.